This T cell receptor (beta chain) originates from a study of blood T cells in healthy people across ages. CDR1 and CDR2 (germline): SGHAT, FQNNGV. The V end was cut by 5 bases, the J end by 8 bases, with 18 bases between. There are 15 residues in the CDR3. Combining a sample-barcoded 5' primer with a J-beta primer mix, a second PCR ran for roughly 6 to 12 cycles. MiXCR, run by TCRdb on the 5' RACE reads, gives a single entry per CDR3 protein. The sample yields hundreds of thousands of distinct CDR3 sequences, roughly 25% seen once. The same data also contributed to another study, on T cells of mothers and their children. As reported in that work: Each mother yielded more than 9 million TCR beta CDR3 reads. Each child yielded millions of reads.

What was sequenced was blood. V usage is TRBV11-2 and J usage is TRBJ1-4; possible D gene TRBD1, 6 bases. The sequence was obtained from a boy aged 5-17 years in good health. The CDR3 sequence: CASSPQGNVLEKLFF. CDR3 bases: TGTGCCAGCAGCCCACAGGGAAATGTGTTAGAAAAACTGTTTTTT.